This paragraph reports one TCR beta chain. Repertoires were generated with immunoSEQ multiplex PCR, while TCRdb's copy carries only in-frame clones and drops some. The repertoire holds about 28,000 clones, with 70% to 90% as singletons. This record comes from a study of PD-1 and CTLA-4 blockade in melanoma. The sequence came from a human donor with melanoma. The material was CD8+ T cells from peripheral blood, obtained before anti-PD-1 treatment.

The CDR3, as DNA: TGTGCCAGCAGCTTAGTAGGGACGTCGACCACCTACGAGCAGTACTTC. Its translation is CASSLVGTSTTYEQYF. The chain links TRBV7-9 to TRBJ2-7; either TRBD1 or TRBD2 may fit D (5 bases each). Trimming stripped 1 base from V and 2 bases from J, with 15 bases between. This CDR3 is 16 amino acids long. The germline V gene encodes CDR1 SEHNR and CDR2 FQNEAQ (reference sequence).